Listed below are T cell receptor beta chains from one sample, sequenced in a study of blood T cell repertoires in COVID-19. TCRdb keeps only in-frame clones here, not all; method: immunoSEQ multiplex PCR. This sample has 57,000 or so clones; 70% to 80% occur once, and the top ten carry about 20%. Material: peripheral blood. The source is a man aged 60 to 75 with acute or convalescent COVID-19. CDR3s include the opening cysteine and the closing phenylalanine or tryptophan. A D gene is named only where the DNA matches it firmly. Only some rows state a clone size, as once, few, many or a class for expanded clones.

TRBV19	-	TRBJ2-1	-	TGTGCCAGTAGTATAGAGGCGGGTTCCTACAATGAGCAGTTCTTC	CASSIEAGSYNEQFF
TRBV11-2	-	TRBJ2-7	TRBD1	TGTGCCAGCAGCGCCCATGGGACAGCCTACGAGCAGTACTTC	CASSAHGTAYEQYF
TRBV19	-	TRBJ2-3	TRBD2	TGTGCCAGTGGACTAGCGGGCTTACTCCAGGATACGCAGTATTTT	CASGLAGLLQDTQYF
TRBV6-1	-	TRBJ2-2	-	TGTGCCAGCAGTGAATGGTCAGGGGAAGGGGAGCTGTTTTTT	CASSEWSGEGELFF
TRBV19	-	TRBJ2-7	TRBD2	TGTGCCAGTACTCCCGGACTAGCGGGAGTATACGAGCAGTACTTC	CASTPGLAGVYEQYF
TRBV7-3	few	TRBJ2-1	-	TGTGCCAGCAGCCTCTCTCTCCCTGATGAGCAGTTCTTC	CASSLSLPDEQFF
TRBV6-5	-	TRBJ1-1	-	TGTGCCAGCTTGAGCCTAATGAACACTGAAGCTTTCTTT	CASLSLMNTEAFF
TRBV6-6	-	TRBJ1-5	TRBD1	TGTGCCAGCAGTTACTCGACAGGGGGGGGCAATCAGCCCCAGCATTTT	CASSYSTGGGNQPQHF
TRBV24-1	-	TRBJ2-1	-	TGTGCCACCAGTGATTTGTGGCAGGGGTCAAGCGGGGTCTACAATGAGCAGTTCTTC	CATSDLWQGSSGVYNEQFF
TRBV7-2	-	TRBJ2-7	-	TGTGCCAGCAGCTTAGTTTTGTCCCCCGCCTACGAGCAGTACTTC	CASSLVLSPAYEQYF
TRBV5-1	-	TRBJ2-3	TRBD1	TGCGCCTCCAGGGATACAGGGGGCACAGATACGCAGTATTTT	CASRDTGGTDTQYF
TRBV5-6	once	TRBJ2-3	TRBD2	TGTGCCAGCAGCCCTAGCGGGAGAAAGGCAGATACGCAGTATTTT	CASSPSGRKADTQYF
TRBV7-6	-	TRBJ1-5	-	TGTGCCAGCAGCTTAGGAGTAAATCAGCCCCAGCATTTT	CASSLGVNQPQHF
TRBV24-1	few	TRBJ2-7	-	TGTGCCACCGACCGAGAGACTGTCCAGGGAAAGGACGAGCAGTACTTC	CATDRETVQGKDEQYF
TRBV7-9	-	TRBJ2-5	-	TGTGCCAGCTCAGGGGCCCAAGTGGGAGAGACCCAGTACTTC	CASSGAQVGETQYF
TRBV7-9	-	TRBJ1-2	-	TGTGCCAGCAGCTTAGGAGACTATAACTATGGCTACACCTTC	CASSLGDYNYGYTF
TRBV16	-	TRBJ1-6	TRBD1	TGTGCCAGCAGCCATTGGGACAGGGGGCTTGGCAATTCACCCCTCCACTTT	CASSHWDRGLGNSPLHF
TRBV4-2	-	TRBJ2-1	TRBD2	TGTGCCAGCAGCCAAGAGGCCGACGGGGGGACCTACAATGAGCAGTTCTTC	CASSQEADGGTYNEQFF
TRBV6-2/TRBV6-3	-	TRBJ2-1	-	TGTGCCAGCAGCTTACTAGATAATGAGCAGTTCTTC	CASSLLDNEQFF
TRBV20-1	-	TRBJ2-3	-	TGCAGTGCTAGTTCCGACAACACAGATACGCAGTATTTT	CSASSDNTDTQYF
TRBV28	-	TRBJ2-2	-	TGTGCCAGCAAATCAGGTCTCGGGGAGCTGTTTTTT	CASKSGLGELFF